The T cell receptor beta chain described here comes from a study of Ad26.COV2.S vaccination and SARS-CoV-2 variants (dated by TCRdb to the early 2020s). Describing the broader study: Vaccine-arm donors were drawn from COV1001, a multicentre, randomized, double-blind, placebo-controlled phase I-IIa trial of Ad26.COV2.S in healthy adults. Trial participants were randomized into five groups of five, in which low-dose or high-dose Ad26.COV2.S was given once or twice, or placebo was given on both occasions. A total of around 32 samples were included in the TCR-sequenced set, comprising about 20 Ad26.COV2.S vaccine recipients, 5 placebo recipients and 8 SARS-CoV-2 convalescent individuals. Ad26.COV2.S was given intramuscularly at 5x10^10 or 1x10^11 viral particles, as a single shot or as two shots 56 days apart. The specificity and breadth of SARS-CoV-2-reactive T cell receptors after Ad26.COV2.S vaccination were assessed by TCRbeta repertoire sequencing. Investigators did not know the trial group allocation while performing experiments and assessing outcomes. The research as a whole found: The authors noted that total T cell responses may have been underestimated by the TCR breadth and depth analyses. Vaccine and placebo recipients had comparable non-spike TCR breadth, which fits with the vaccine containing only spike. Comparing responses between vaccine doses or regimens was not something the study was powered to do. Compared with placebo recipients, Ad26.COV2.S recipients showed higher spike-specific TCR breadth (P = 0.0014). After vaccination, spike-specific CD8+ and CD4+ T cell responses were reported to show substantial breadth.

Comments on this clone: Its target antigen remains unknown. Base quality data are lacking; no much larger clone is found one base away.

The immunoSEQ Assay was the method used to sequence TCRbeta CDR3 regions. After extraction, genomic DNA underwent amplification by bias-controlled multiplex PCR, followed by high-throughput sequencing. The paper's processing steps were these. Collapsing and filtering of sequences were performed to quantify the absolute abundance of each unique TCRbeta CDR3 region. T cell fraction was estimated by normalizing TCRbeta template counts to usable DNA, with usable DNA measured through amplification of reference genes found in all nucleated cells. Repertoire TCRs were annotated as SARS-CoV-2-specific by exact matching of V gene, CDR3 amino acid sequence and J gene to a known reactive TCR set. MIRA supplied the reference SARS-CoV-2 TCR set, which was filtered for enrichment in COVID-19-positive ImmuneCODE repertoires so that public or cross-reactive TCRs were removed. Based on the MIRA antigens, annotated TCRs were further analysed at the level of specific ORF or position within ORF. Breadth was defined as annotated unique rearrangements over total unique productive rearrangements; depth was the summed frequency of those rearrangements. Two-sided Wilcoxon rank-sum tests were applied when comparing TCR breadth between groups. Not all clones reach the TCRdb copy of this immuneACCESS table, which keeps in-frame sequences only. Checked studies attribute under half of the gap to unresolved V genes and leave the rest unexplained. Clone size and the V and J calls come from that table; the DNA yielded D and trimming. The sample records roughly 460,000 clones, about 88% of which are singletons. The ten largest clonotypes hold around 1.8% of the sample.

According to the study, the label for this sample's treatment or condition signals: around 19 received Ad26.COV2.S at low or high dose, single or two shots; 5 received placebo; per-sample allocation not given. Repertoires of vaccine and placebo recipients were sequenced from samples collected on day 63 after the first injection. Between 29 July and 7 August 2020, Cohort 1b enrolled some 25 adults aged 18-55 years at one site in Boston, USA. Ad26.COV2.S was a replication-incompetent adenovirus type 26 vector expressing a prefusion-stabilized SARS-CoV-2 spike protein from the original Wuhan strain. The clonotype comes from a person aged 18 to 65 who received the Ad26.COV2.S COVID-19 vaccine or a placebo. The material sequenced was peripheral blood, taken in a trial of Ad26.COV2.S vaccine versus placebo.

The base sequence is TGTGCCAGCAGTTTTACAGGGGGCTATGGCTACACCTTC. This is translated as CASSFTGGYGYTF. The rearranged segments are TRBV27 and TRBJ1-2, with 8 central nucleotides matching TRBD1. The germline V gene (reference sequence) sets CDR1 to MNHEY and CDR2 to SMNVEV. V is trimmed back by 3 bases and J by 4 bases, and the junction contains 1 base that no gene match accounts for. Reading from cysteine to phenylalanine, the CDR3 counts 13 amino acids. Left in the record is the CDR3 DNA by itself, 39 bases read in frame from the first base.